This T cell receptor (beta chain) was observed in a study of cytomegalovirus exposure and HLA in healthy donors. PCR was performed using 60 Vbeta and 13 Jbeta primers. Profiling relied on immunoSEQ multiplex PCR, and the TCRdb table lists in-frame clones only, not all of them. The profile covers 85,000 to 100,000 clones, with more than 80% appearing a single time and 2.3% taken by the ten largest. V gave up 1 base and J gave up 10 bases, with 25 bases separating them. CDR3 size: 18 residues. The V gene's germline CDR1 is MDHEN and CDR2 SYDVKM. The sequencing sample was made of PBMCs. The TCR was taken from a man aged 18 to 29 in good health and CMV-seronegative. V is TRBV28 and J is TRBJ1-4; D uncertain. CDR3 sequence reads: CASSLYRAEGRARGKLFF. CDR3 in DNA: TGTGCCAGCAGTTTATATAGGGCGGAGGGAAGGGCGAGAGGAAAACTGTTTTTT. Using reference TRBV28 and TRBJ1-4 for the parts outside the CDR3, the full variable domain is DVKVTQSSRYLVKRTGEKVFLECVQDMDHENMFWYRQDPGLGLRLIYFSYDVKMKEKGDIPEGYSVSREKKERFSLILESASTNQTSMYLCASSLYRAEGRARGKLFFGSGTQLSVL.